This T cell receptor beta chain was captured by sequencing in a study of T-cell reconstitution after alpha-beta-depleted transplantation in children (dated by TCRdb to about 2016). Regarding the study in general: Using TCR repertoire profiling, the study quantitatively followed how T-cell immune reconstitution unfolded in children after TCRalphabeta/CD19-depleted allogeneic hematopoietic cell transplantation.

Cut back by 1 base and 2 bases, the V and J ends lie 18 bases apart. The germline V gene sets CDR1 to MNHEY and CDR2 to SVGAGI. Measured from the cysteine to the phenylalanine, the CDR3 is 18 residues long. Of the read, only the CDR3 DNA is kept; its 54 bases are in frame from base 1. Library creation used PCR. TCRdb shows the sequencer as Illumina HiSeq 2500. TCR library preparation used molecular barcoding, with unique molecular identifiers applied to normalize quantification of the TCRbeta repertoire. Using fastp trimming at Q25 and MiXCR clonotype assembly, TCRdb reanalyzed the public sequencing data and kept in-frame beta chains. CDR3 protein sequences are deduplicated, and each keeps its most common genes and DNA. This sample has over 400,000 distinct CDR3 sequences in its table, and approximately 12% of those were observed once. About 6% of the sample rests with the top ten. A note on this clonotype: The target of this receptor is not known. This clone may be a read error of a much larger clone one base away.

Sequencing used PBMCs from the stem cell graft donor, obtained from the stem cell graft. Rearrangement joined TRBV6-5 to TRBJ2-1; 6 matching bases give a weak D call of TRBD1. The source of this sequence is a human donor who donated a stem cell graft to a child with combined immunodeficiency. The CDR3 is CASSYWQGLRSTYNEQFF. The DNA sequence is TGTGCCAGCAGTTACTGGCAGGGGCTCAGGAGCACCTACAATGAGCAGTTCTTC.